This T cell receptor beta chain was sequenced for a study of T cells in Graves' hyperthyroidism and ophthalmopathy (dated by TCRdb to the late 2010s). Study-wide context: Peripheral blood was sampled at the time of initial diagnosis, prior to any treatment. An independent validation cohort of about 19 hyperthyroidism patients and roughly 16 patients who later progressed to ophthalmopathy tested prospective prediction of ophthalmopathy. In addition, the study compared T-cell repertoires in thyroid tissue and in blood from roughly six Graves' hyperthyroidism patients. Once sampling was done, hyperthyroidism patients were given methimazole at a starting dose of 30 mg daily, whereas ophthalmopathy patients were given high-dose intravenous methylprednisolone. To identify TCR V-J signatures that set the groups apart, the researchers used a discovery cohort of about a hundred patients, made up of some 41 with Graves' ophthalmopathy and some 55 with stable Graves' hyperthyroidism. For training and testing, the 100 or so patients in the discovery cohort were randomly divided in a 7:3 ratio. TCR Vbeta CDR3 sequencing of 135 peripheral blood samples (about 45 ophthalmopathy, around 80 hyperthyroidism and some 17 progressor patients) is reported in the paper.

This clonotype was picked up many times. It lacks a known antigen. Base qualities are not recorded, but no much larger clone differs from it by a single base. Amplification of TCR beta CDR3 regions was carried out from RNA transcripts. The first round of RT-PCR for the TCR CDR3 was performed with the HTBI primer set and the Qiagen OneStep RT-PCR kit. Libraries were constructed in a second round of multiplex PCR, after which size selection and purification were performed. Libraries were sequenced paired-end with 100 bp reads on an Illumina HiSeq2000. As for how the authors treated the data: SOAPnuke was used to process the raw data, removing reads that contained adapters or uncalled bases, had a mean Phred below 15, or lacked an exact match to the constant primer or identifier. COPE v1.2.5 was used to merge the high-quality paired reads, and each unique nucleotide sequence was defined as a clonotype. Clonotypes were aligned to IMGT TRBV, TRBD and TRBJ reference segments using MiTCR v1.1. The analysis included only V-J combinations with a frequency above 0.0001, which together covered more than 99% of the repertoires. The TCS score was defined as F50 (clonal expansion) divided by E x V (chaos), with BLOSUM62-based TCRdist calculated between CDR3 peptides within each V-J. Welch's t-statistics and random forest reduced 500 to 650 V-J features to 10 to 15, which were used in a naive Bayes classifier (R e1071). TCRdb passed the public sequencing reads through fastp at Q25 and MiXCR, retaining productive beta sequences. Rows are combined by CDR3 protein, so each entry shows the most common genes and DNA. The V and J calls shown here were made by TCRdb, not taken from the authors' results. For this sample there are 300,000 to 450,000 distinct CDR3 sequences; about 18% appear just once. More than 30% of the sample is taken by the ten largest.

The CDR3, cysteine through phenylalanine, is 13 amino acids long. The entry retains the CDR3 DNA only, 39 bases that are in frame from base 1. Sequences DFQATT (CDR1) and SNEGSKA (CDR2) are obtained from the germline V gene (reference sequence). The V end loses 3 bases and the J end loses 5 bases, and a stretch of 10 bases separates them. Hyperthyroidism patients were newly diagnosed, with disease duration under 2 months, and aged 18 to 65 years. Any patient with an uncontrolled infection, another autoimmune disease, pregnancy or lactation was excluded. Clinical symptoms, serum thyroxine and TRAb, thyroid ultrasound, and orbital computed tomography formed the basis for the diagnoses. Blood from progressor patients was drawn when they were first diagnosed with hyperthyroidism, before any ophthalmopathy symptoms appeared. Ficoll-Paque density gradient centrifugation was used to isolate PBMCs from about 10 ml of fresh peripheral blood. Progressor patients were first diagnosed with Graves' hyperthyroidism and then developed ophthalmopathy during follow-up. Trizol reagent was used to extract total RNA, and RNA quality was then checked on an Agilent 2100 Bioanalyzer.

Results the study describes overall, beyond this receptor: No statistical method was used to set the sample size in advance, and investigators knew the group allocation. In validation, progression to ophthalmopathy was predicted by the model with around 71% sensitivity and approximately 78% specificity, a median of 6.5 months before onset. Ophthalmopathy was separated from stable hyperthyroidism by a 13 V-J signature model, with approximately 85% sensitivity and roughly 84% specificity obtained in cross-validation and 80%/75% obtained in testing. Most expanded thyroid clonotypes (frequency above 0.001) were also detected in blood, a finding suggesting that blood repertoires may reflect thyroid immune responses.

This receptor was obtained from a woman in her 30s with Graves' hyperthyroidism that later progressed to Graves' ophthalmopathy. The sequenced material came from blood. This receptor chain uses TRBV20-1 and TRBJ1-4; a confident D gene designation cannot be given. This receptor carries the CDR3 CSASWTVNEKLFF. In nucleotides, the sequence is TGCAGTGCTAGCTGGACTGTGAATGAAAAACTGTTTTTT.